This paragraph reports one T cell receptor (beta chain). Antigen specificity is unknown. The source of the sample is a study of radiation and T cells in renal cell carcinoma. In the study overall: Nephrectomy followed 15 Gy stereotactic body radiation by 4 weeks.

As to time point: baseline pretreatment blood. Specified treatment: 15 Gy SBRT to primary tumor, nephrectomy 4 weeks later. Trimming shortened V by 5 bases and J by 0 bases, and 11 bases separated the two germline ends. This CDR3 has 14 residues. Germline CDR1 is PRHDT and CDR2 is FYEKMQ (reference sequence). Generated by immunoSEQ multiplex PCR, the TCRdb table keeps only in-frame clones and is missing some. The repertoire holds roughly 150,000 clones, with about 88% as singletons. Study results and limitations: Top tumor clonotypes rose in blood 2 weeks post-radiation, then contracted. Pretreatment tumor biopsies were lacking, so baseline clonotypes are unknown.

This receptor was identified in a woman in her 70s with renal cell carcinoma. This chain uses TRBV13 with TRBJ2-7, with D possibly TRBD2 on 6 matching bases. Sequencing was performed on blood, taken from a patient whose treatment included radiotherapy and nephrectomy. CDR3 region: CASSRRDSSYEQYF. The CDR3, as DNA: TGTGCCAGCAGCCGAAGGGACTCCTCCTACGAGCAGTACTTC.